This T cell receptor beta chain was recovered during a study of T cell repertoires in cytomegalovirus infection (dated by TCRdb to the late 2010s). Some background on the complete study: Donor HLA type was relevant to the analysis, because carriage of CMV infection together with the matching HLA type was indicated by public TCR beta signatures.

This clonotype was seen repeatedly, ten times or more. The target of this receptor is not known. Nothing much larger sits one base from this clone, and base qualities are not available. The research as a whole found: The ex vivo response was dominated by HLA-C-restricted CMV-specific TCR beta clonotypes, which also provided the single most frequent clonotype in two of eight donors. In both this cohort and an independent roughly 350-donor cohort, the cumulative frequency of public TCR beta family members distinguished carriers of CMV infection plus the relevant HLA type.

Including cysteine and phenylalanine, the CDR3 has 15 amino acids. The only DNA kept is the CDR3, 45 bases in frame from the first base. As encoded in the germline V gene, CDR1 is SGHVS while CDR2 is FQNEAQ. Deletion took 3 bases off V and 6 bases off J, with a span of 18 bases between the germline ends. For sequencing, an Illumina HiSeq 1500 was employed. TCRdb handled the public reads itself, with Q25 trimming in fastp and clone calling in MiXCR, and kept productive beta chains. Each CDR3 protein appears once, grouped with its most common genes and DNA. The sample includes more than 500,000 distinct CDR3 sequences, with 15% to 20% observed a single time. 20% to 30% of the sample is taken by the ten largest.

The sequenced material came from CD8+ T cells from PBMCs. This receptor was taken from a human donor in good health (CMV status not recorded). Some clones in this sample may be carry-over from other donors' samples. Recombination joined TRBV7-8 with TRBJ2-7, with the D gene uncertain. The base sequence is TGTGCCAGCAGCTTCGCTTCCCATTCCTCAGGCGAGCAGTACTTC. The resulting protein is CASSFASHSSGEQYF. Beyond the CDR3, the reference TRBV7-8 and TRBJ2-7 genes provide the residues; the full variable domain reads: GAGVSQSPRYKVAKRGQDVALRCDPISGHVSLFWYQQALGQGPEFLTYFQNEAQLDKSGLPSDRFFAERPEGSVSTLKIQRTQQEDSAVYLCASSFASHSSGEQYFGPGTRLTVT.